These T cell receptor beta chains were read from a single sample in a study of metastatic and nonmetastatic thyroid tumors. TCRdb ran MiXCR on the PCR reads. This sample has 20,000 or so clones, with approximately 26% found just once. Sequencing was performed on blood. The receptors stem from a female donor with papillary thyroid cancer or a benign thyroid nodule (not recorded which). Some clones in this sample may be carry-over from other donors' samples. CDR3s include the opening cysteine and the closing phenylalanine or tryptophan. A D gene is named only where the DNA matches it firmly. Part of the rows lack a size; the others show once, few, many or a class for expanded clones.

J gene | clone size | D gene | V gene | CDR3 DNA | CDR3 protein
TRBJ1-1 | medium-sized | TRBD1 | TRBV20-1 | TGCAGTGCTAGAGAGGACAGGGGGCACACTGAAGCTTTCTTT | CSAREDRGHTEAFF
TRBJ2-1 | many | - | TRBV20-1 | TGCAGTCCGAGAAGACCCTCCTACAATGAGCAGTTCTTC | CSPRRPSYNEQFF
TRBJ2-6 | few | - | TRBV28 | TGTGCCAGCAGTTTGATAGGGTTGGGTTCCGTCCTGACTTTC | CASSLIGLGSVLTF
TRBJ1-2 | - | TRBD1 | TRBV5-4 | TGTGCCAGCAGCTTGGTAGGGGAGGGGACAGGTGGCTACACCTTC | CASSLVGEGTGGYTF
TRBJ2-7 | many | TRBD2 | TRBV20-1 | TGCAGTGCTAGGGGGGGGGAGCAGTACTTC | CSARGGEQYF
TRBJ1-1 | many | - | TRBV5-5 | TGTGCCAGCAGTCTGGGCCCTGACGGTGAAGCTTTCTTT | CASSLGPDGEAFF
TRBJ2-3 | few | - | TRBV27 | TGTGCCAGCAGTTTGGAGAGGGGTAGGGATACGCAGTATTTT | CASSLERGRDTQYF
TRBJ2-3 | few | - | TRBV6-1 | TGTGCCAACAGTGGCGTCTTAGTCGGCACAGATACGCAGTATTTT | CANSGVLVGTDTQYF
TRBJ1-4 | few | - | TRBV6-1 | TGTGCCAGCAAGGCCAGCCATTCAACTAATGAAAAATTGTTTTTT | CASKASHSTNEKLFF
TRBJ1-2 | few | - | TRBV24-1 | TGTGCCACCAGTTACGCCAGAACAAGGGGCTACACCTTC | CATSYARTRGYTF
TRBJ1-2 | few | - | TRBV15 | TGTGCCACCATCAGACTGTACACCCTCTCCCGGGTCTATGGCTACACCTTC | CATIRLYTLSRVYGYTF
TRBJ2-1 | - | - | TRBV5-4 | TGTGCCAGCAGCTTGGATTTGGCAGGCATCAATGAGCAGTTCTTC | CASSLDLAGINEQFF
TRBJ2-7 | medium-sized | TRBD2 | TRBV20-1 | TGCAGTGCTAGAACAGCGGGAGATTTTTCCGAGCAGTACTTC | CSARTAGDFSEQYF